One sample yielded the 18 T cell receptor beta chains listed below, sequenced in a study of blood T cell repertoires in COVID-19. The table came from immunoSEQ multiplex PCR; TCRdb's copy has only in-frame clones and leaves some out. Of 200,000 to 250,000 clones listed, around 91% are singletons. Sequenced input: PBMCs or T cells enriched from blood (not recorded which). The receptors come from a man younger than 45 who had been exposed to COVID-19.

This chain joins TRBV7-2 and TRBJ2-5; the match to TRBD2 covers 8 bases. The V segment lost 0 bases and the J segment 5 bases; nucleotides outside the gene matches: 5. The CDR3 runs to 15 residues. Looked up from germline, CDR1 is SGHTA and CDR2 is FQGNSA. Here the CDR3 reads CASSLAGLEEETQYF. In nucleotides, the CDR3 is TGTGCCAGCAGCTTAGCGGGACTAGAGGAGGAGACCCAGTACTTC.

CDR3 sequence reads: CASSTRQGNYSPLHF. CDR3 DNA: TGTGCCAGCAGCACCCGACAGGGGAATTATTCACCCCTCCACTTT. The chain links TRBV11-2 to TRBJ1-6; 8 positions agree with TRBD1. Germline V gene data show CDR1 as SGHAT and CDR2 as FQNNGV. There are 15 residues in the CDR3. Unmatched junction bases numbered 8, after V lost 5 bases and J lost 8 bases.

V gene TRBV9 combines with J gene TRBJ2-1, with 8 bases lining up with TRBD2. This CDR3 spans 15 amino acids. V lost 3 bases and J lost 3; bases outside the gene matches: 5. CDR1 and CDR2 (germline): SGDLS, YYNGEE. This CDR3 is CASSESGGHYNEQFF. In nucleotides, the CDR3 is TGTGCCAGCAGCGAGAGCGGGGGCCACTACAATGAGCAGTTCTTC.

The chain has TRBV7-9 and TRBJ1-2; weak D call: TRBD1 (5 bases). The ends were cut back, 5 bases at V and 4 bases at J, with 8 bases in the middle. This CDR3 comprises 12 residues. The germline V gene encodes CDR1 SEHNR and CDR2 FQNEAQ (reference sequence). The CDR3 DNA sequence: TGTGCCAGCAGCCCGGGGGGCTATGGCTACACCTTC. The encoded protein is CASSPGGYGYTF.

CDR3 residues: CASSQDLTNTGELFF. In nucleotides, the CDR3 is TGTGCCAGCAGCCAAGATTTAACGAACACCGGGGAGCTGTTTTTT. The chain combines TRBV3-1 (or the pseudogene TRBV3-2) with TRBJ2-2; D is uncertain. From germline, CDR1 is LGHDT and CDR2 YNNKEL (reference sequence). The V and J ends lost 0 bases and 0 bases respectively, with 5 bases between them. The CDR3 consists of 15 residues.

The chain couples TRBV12-5 to TRBJ2-1, with D maybe TRBD2 (7 bases). Looked up from germline, CDR1 is LGHNT and CDR2 is FRNRAP. The V and J ends lost 0 bases and 4 bases respectively, with 16 bases between them. The CDR3 sequence is 17 residues long. The CDR3 loop is CASGLVPQGGTYNEQFF. In DNA form, the CDR3 reads TGTGCTAGTGGTTTGGTACCCCAGGGAGGGACATACAATGAGCAGTTCTTC.

This chain connects TRBV7-9 to TRBJ1-4, with 7 bases lining up with TRBD1. The CDR3 has 15 amino acids. From germline, CDR1 is SEHNR and CDR2 FQNEAQ (reference sequence). Trimming took 1 base from V and 8 from J; bases not matched to a gene: 7. CDR3: CASSLEGRDREKLFF. Here the CDR3 DNA reads TGTGCCAGCAGCTTAGAAGGGCGGGACAGAGAAAAACTGTTTTTT.

This chain links TRBV13 with TRBJ1-2, with TRBD1 matching over 8 bases. Trimming cost V 4 bases and J 6 bases; bases outside gene matches: 4. The CDR3 contains 13 residues. CDR1 is PRHDT, CDR2 FYEKMQ, per germline (reference sequence). CDR3 nucleotide sequence: TGTGCCAGCAGCTCGACAGGGGTGGATGGCTACACCTTC. Protein: CASSSTGVDGYTF.

The rearrangement links TRBV6-5 to TRBJ2-3; 7 positions match TRBD1. Germline V gene sequence: CDR1 MNHEY, CDR2 SVGAGI. The CDR3 covers 15 residues. The junction had 9 bases not matched to a gene; V was cut back by 6 bases and J by 3 bases. The CDR3 region has the DNA TGTGCCAGCAGGGGGGTCACAGGGGTGACAGATACGCAGTATTTT. It codes for CASRGVTGVTDTQYF.

This clone turned up a few times. The V and J genes are TRBV7-9 and TRBJ1-6, with D possibly being TRBD1 (6 bases). The CDR3 spans 12 residues. Germline V gene sequence: CDR1 SEHNR, CDR2 FQNEAQ (reference sequence). Trimming left V 6 bases short and J 8 bases short, with 8 bases between. The CDR3 DNA reads as TGTGCCAGCAGATCAGGGGATTCACCCCTCCACTTT. It encodes CASRSGDSPLHF. Supplemented by reference TRBV7-9 and TRBJ1-6, the full variable domain reads DTGVSQNPRHKITKRGQNVTFRCDPISEHNRLYWYRQTLGQGPEFLTYFQNEAQLEKSRLLSDRFSAERPKGSFSTLEIQRTEQGDSAMYLCASRSGDSPLHFGNGTRLTVT.

This chain uses TRBV3-1 (or the pseudogene TRBV3-2) with TRBJ2-3, with TRBD2 matching 11 bases. The CDR3 extends over 14 amino acids. J lost 4 bases, V lost 6 bases, and 3 bases had no gene match. Germline-derived CDR1 and CDR2 are LGHDT and YNNKEL (reference sequence). The chain's CDR3 is CASRTSGGPDTQYF. CDR3 sequence (DNA): TGTGCCAGCAGAACTAGCGGGGGCCCAGATACGCAGTATTTT.

This chain joins TRBV10-3 and TRBJ2-1; TRBD1 might be the D (6 bases). The V and J ends lost 3 bases and 2 bases respectively, with 14 bases between them. The CDR3 length is 16 residues. The V gene's germline CDR1 is ENHRY and CDR2 SYGVKD. The CDR3 sequence: CAISELSGDTYNEQFF. In DNA form, the CDR3 reads TGTGCCATCAGTGAATTATCAGGGGACACCTACAATGAGCAGTTCTTC.

This clone was counted between two and nine times. This rearrangement joins TRBV18 to TRBJ2-5, with TRBD1 as a possible D gene (5 bases). The length of the CDR3 is 15 residues. V gave up 2 bases and J gave up 4 bases, with 14 bases separating them. Germline lookup yields CDR1 KGHSH and CDR2 LQKENI. CDR3 sequence reads: CASSPIQDKRETQYF. Here the CDR3 DNA reads TGTGCCAGCTCACCAATACAGGACAAACGAGAGACCCAGTACTTC. The complete variable domain, with remaining parts taken from reference TRBV18 and TRBJ2-5, reads NAGVMQNPRHLVRRRGQEARLRCSPMKGHSHVYWYRQLPEEGLKFMVYLQKENIIDESGMPKERFSAEFPKEGPSILRIQQVVRGDSAAYFCASSPIQDKRETQYFGPGTRLLVL.

The chain uses TRBV11-1 and TRBJ2-5; tentatively, D is TRBD1 (5 bases). The CDR3 sequence is 16 residues long. CDR1 is SGHAT, CDR2 FQDESV, per germline (reference sequence). V dropped 2 bases and J dropped 5 bases, with 18 bases sitting between them. CDR3 protein: CASSLSDHQGPETQYF. The CDR3 DNA reads as TGTGCCAGCAGCTTATCAGACCATCAGGGTCCTGAGACCCAGTACTTC. Combining the CDR3 with reference TRBV11-1 and TRBJ2-5 gives the whole variable domain EAEVAQSPRYKITEKSQAVAFWCDPISGHATLYWYRQILGQGPELLVQFQDESVVDDSQLPKDRFSAERLKGVDSTLKIQPAELGDSAMYLCASSLSDHQGPETQYFGPGTRLLVL.

The chain combines TRBV20-1 with TRBJ2-1; perhaps TRBD2 as D (5 bases). The CDR3 has 15 residues. Germline CDR1 reads DFQATT; CDR2 reads SNEGSKA (reference sequence). Trimming removed 3 bases from V and 8 bases from J, with 20 bases in between. CDR3 sequence: CSASNLGLRGDEQFF. The CDR3, as DNA: TGCAGTGCTAGTAATCTCGGACTCCGAGGCGATGAGCAGTTCTTC.

This clone was picked up many times. The chain carries TRBV19 and TRBJ1-3; D unclear. V was clipped by 3 bases and J by 1 base, with 7 bases between them. Germline V gene lookup returns CDR1 LNHDA and CDR2 SQIVND (reference sequence). This CDR3 region has 14 residues. CDR3 nucleotides: TGTGCCAGTAGTATGCAGTCGTCTGGAAACACCATATATTTT. Encoded protein: CASSMQSSGNTIYF.

The chain combines TRBV5-1 with TRBJ2-1, with 10 bases matching TRBD2. The junction had 5 bases not matched to a gene; V was cut back by 5 bases and J by 0 bases. Germline V CDR1 and CDR2: SGHRS, YFSETQ. The CDR3 loop spans 16 amino acids. CDR3: CASRESGGASYNEQFF. CDR3 DNA sequence: TGCGCCAGCAGGGAAAGCGGGGGGGCCTCCTACAATGAGCAGTTCTTC.

Only one count was recorded for this clone. This rearrangement joins TRBV4-2 to TRBJ1-4; unclear D gene. The CDR3 loop spans 14 amino acids. The germline V and J ends were trimmed by 4 bases and 4 bases, with 10 bases remaining between them. Germline V gene lookup returns CDR1 LGHNA and CDR2 YNFKEQ. CDR3 nucleotide sequence: TGTGCCAGCAGCCCCCCGACACGTAATGAAAAACTGTTTTTT. Residues: CASSPPTRNEKLFF.